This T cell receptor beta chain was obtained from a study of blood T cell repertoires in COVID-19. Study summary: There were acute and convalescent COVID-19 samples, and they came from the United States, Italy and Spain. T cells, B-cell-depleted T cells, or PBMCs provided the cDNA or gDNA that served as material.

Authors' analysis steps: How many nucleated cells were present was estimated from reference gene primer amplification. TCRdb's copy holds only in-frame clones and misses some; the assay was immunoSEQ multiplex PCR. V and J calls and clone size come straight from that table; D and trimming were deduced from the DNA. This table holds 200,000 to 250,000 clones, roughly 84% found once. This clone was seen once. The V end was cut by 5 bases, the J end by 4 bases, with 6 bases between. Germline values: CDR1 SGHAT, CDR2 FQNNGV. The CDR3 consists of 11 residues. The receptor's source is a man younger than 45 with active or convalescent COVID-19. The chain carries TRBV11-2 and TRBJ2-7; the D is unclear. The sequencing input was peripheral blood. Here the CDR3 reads CASSHKYEQYF. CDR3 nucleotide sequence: TGTGCCAGCAGCCACAAGTACGAGCAGTACTTC.